The subject of this entry is one TCR beta chain. The data derive from a study of CD8 T cells in Susac syndrome. Germline lookup yields CDR1 MNHNY and CDR2 SVGAGI (reference sequence). The V gene lost 4 bases and the J gene lost 1 base, with 12 bases spanning the gap. The CDR3 has 15 amino acids. In blood CD8+ and CD4+ T cells, TCR beta underwent sequencing. Reverse transcription of about 0.45 to 1 ug RNA was performed with random hexamers. Amplification of TCR beta CDR3 by immunoSEQ multiplex PCR spanned 54 Vbeta and 13 Jbeta. TCRdb analysed the immunoSEQ multiplex PCR reads with MiXCR anew, one entry per CDR3 protein. This sample yields about 160,000 distinct CDR3 sequences, of which roughly 95% are seen a single time; around 0.13% belongs to the top ten.

The source material was CD4+ T cells from PBMCs. This sequence joins TRBV6-6 and TRBJ2-3, with a weak D call TRBD2 (5 bases). The receptor was derived from a human donor in good health. The CDR3 here is CASSWPTLGTDTQYF. CDR3 DNA sequence: TGTGCCAGCAGTTGGCCCACACTAGGCACAGATACGCAGTATTTT.